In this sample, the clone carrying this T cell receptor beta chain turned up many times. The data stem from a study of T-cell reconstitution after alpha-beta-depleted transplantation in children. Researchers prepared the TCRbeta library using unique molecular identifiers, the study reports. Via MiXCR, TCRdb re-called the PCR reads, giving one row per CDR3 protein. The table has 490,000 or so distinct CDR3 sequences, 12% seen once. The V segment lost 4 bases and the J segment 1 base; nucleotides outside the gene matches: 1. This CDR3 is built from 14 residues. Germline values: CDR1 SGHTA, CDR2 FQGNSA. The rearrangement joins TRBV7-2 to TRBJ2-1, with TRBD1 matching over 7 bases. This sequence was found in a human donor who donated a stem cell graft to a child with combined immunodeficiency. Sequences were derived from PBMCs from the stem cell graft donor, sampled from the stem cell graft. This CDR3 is CASSSGQSYNEQFF. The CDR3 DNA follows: TGTGCCAGCAGCTCGGGACAGTCCTACAATGAGCAGTTCTTC.